This is a list of T cell receptor beta chains from one sample in a study of long-term antiretroviral therapy in people with HIV. Only in-frame clones appear in the TCRdb table, and some are missing; sequencing was by immunoSEQ multiplex PCR. Of 24,000 or so clones in the sample, roughly 85% are singletons; the top ten hold roughly a tenth. Here the sequenced sample was unsorted PBMCs, taken 2.3 years after starting antiretroviral therapy. These receptors came from a man aged 35-49 years with HIV. The conserved cysteine and the conserved F or W are not part of the CDR3 here. Clone size appears in some rows only: once, few, many, or a class for an expanded clone.

V gene: TRBV19
J gene: TRBJ1-1
clone size: -
CDR3 protein: ASSIPRTGATMNTEAF

V gene: TRBV27
J gene: TRBJ2-2
clone size: -
CDR3 protein: ASSASPNTGELF

V gene: TRBV6-6
J gene: TRBJ2-1
clone size: -
CDR3 protein: ASSYSGGTLGGEQF

V gene: TRBV2
J gene: TRBJ2-3
clone size: -
CDR3 protein: ASSEPGDPTDTQY

V gene: TRBV5-1
J gene: TRBJ1-1
clone size: -
CDR3 protein: ASTLVSAPGTEAF

V gene: TRBV19
J gene: TRBJ2-2
clone size: -
CDR3 protein: ASSPGVATGELF

V gene: TRBV5-1
J gene: TRBJ2-6
clone size: -
CDR3 protein: ASSSMGQGTAGANVLT

V gene: TRBV27
J gene: TRBJ2-3
clone size: -
CDR3 protein: ASSLYFGGTTDTQY

V gene: TRBV2
J gene: TRBJ2-1
clone size: -
CDR3 protein: ASSVDRGPYNEQF

V gene: TRBV7-9
J gene: TRBJ1-1
clone size: -
CDR3 protein: ASSLAAVVVEAF

V gene: TRBV7-6
J gene: TRBJ2-7
clone size: -
CDR3 protein: ASSLQGAVTYEQY

V gene: TRBV4-2
J gene: TRBJ2-3
clone size: -
CDR3 protein: ASSQAEGTSDTDTQY

V gene: TRBV30
J gene: TRBJ1-4
clone size: few
CDR3 protein: AASGMGAEKLF

V gene: TRBV9
J gene: TRBJ1-3
clone size: -
CDR3 protein: ASSGGYSGNTIY

V gene: TRBV28
J gene: TRBJ2-1
clone size: -
CDR3 protein: ASTNRQGNENEQF

V gene: TRBV6-6
J gene: TRBJ1-3
clone size: -
CDR3 protein: ASSHQGSGNTIY

V gene: TRBV27
J gene: TRBJ2-1
clone size: -
CDR3 protein: ASRPGLGDNEQF

V gene: TRBV4-1
J gene: TRBJ2-3
clone size: -
CDR3 protein: ASSQDQANTDTQY

V gene: TRBV27
J gene: TRBJ2-3
clone size: -
CDR3 protein: ASSPGAAGASTDTQY

V gene: TRBV13
J gene: TRBJ2-1
clone size: -
CDR3 protein: ASSLGESNEQF

V gene: TRBV13
J gene: TRBJ1-2
clone size: -
CDR3 protein: ASSRGRDVYGYT

V gene: TRBV27
J gene: TRBJ2-1
clone size: once
CDR3 protein: ASSLIAGYNEQF

V gene: TRBV7-3
J gene: TRBJ2-2
clone size: -
CDR3 protein: ASSETGANTGELF

V gene: TRBV5-4
J gene: TRBJ2-7
clone size: -
CDR3 protein: ASSLPTGVSYEQY

V gene: TRBV18
J gene: TRBJ2-3
clone size: -
CDR3 protein: ASSLGLAGADTQY

V gene: TRBV7-9
J gene: TRBJ1-2
clone size: -
CDR3 protein: ASSFPDRDGYT

V gene: TRBV7-9
J gene: TRBJ2-1
clone size: -
CDR3 protein: ASSLPTGGMVLYEQF

V gene: TRBV19
J gene: TRBJ1-4
clone size: -
CDR3 protein: ASSIQGINEKLF

V gene: TRBV2
J gene: TRBJ2-7
clone size: few
CDR3 protein: ASMGGQGHAPYEQY

V gene: TRBV19
J gene: TRBJ2-5
clone size: -
CDR3 protein: ASSQTSGARETQY

V gene: TRBV20-1
J gene: TRBJ2-5
clone size: -
CDR3 protein: SARRGGTQY

V gene: TRBV5-1
J gene: TRBJ1-2
clone size: -
CDR3 protein: ASSLVDRGRVSYGYT

V gene: TRBV18
J gene: TRBJ2-1
clone size: -
CDR3 protein: ASSPPRAGGINEQF

V gene: TRBV5-1
J gene: TRBJ1-3
clone size: -
CDR3 protein: ASSLDSSGNTIY

V gene: TRBV6-1
J gene: TRBJ2-1
clone size: -
CDR3 protein: ASSEIPATNEQF

V gene: TRBV7-9
J gene: TRBJ2-7
clone size: few
CDR3 protein: ASSRGESRQY

V gene: TRBV4-1
J gene: TRBJ2-1
clone size: -
CDR3 protein: ASSPTGTTFSYEQF

V gene: TRBV6-5
J gene: TRBJ2-5
clone size: few
CDR3 protein: ASSYKQQPKETQY

V gene: TRBV6-1
J gene: TRBJ1-4
clone size: -
CDR3 protein: ASSDGRGTFNEKLF

V gene: TRBV13
J gene: TRBJ2-1
clone size: -
CDR3 protein: ASSPPSRGYEQF

V gene: TRBV5-1
J gene: TRBJ2-7
clone size: -
CDR3 protein: ASSLEVGATYEQY

V gene: TRBV19
J gene: TRBJ1-5
clone size: -
CDR3 protein: ASSIRRQGAWSNQPQH

V gene: TRBV6-5
J gene: TRBJ2-7
clone size: -
CDR3 protein: ASRNLRGFPYEQY

V gene: TRBV7-9
J gene: TRBJ1-2
clone size: -
CDR3 protein: ASSSGQNRAFGYT

V gene: TRBV7-6
J gene: TRBJ2-2
clone size: -
CDR3 protein: ASSLGTVGTGELF

V gene: TRBV5-1
J gene: TRBJ2-1
clone size: once
CDR3 protein: ASSLFQGLANEQF

V gene: TRBV7-9
J gene: TRBJ2-5
clone size: -
CDR3 protein: ASSLAGSWGETQY

V gene: TRBV12-5
J gene: TRBJ2-7
clone size: -
CDR3 protein: ASGSVPLNIPRPPPSYEQY

V gene: TRBV9
J gene: TRBJ2-3
clone size: -
CDR3 protein: ASSAGSDTQY

V gene: TRBV29-1
J gene: TRBJ2-3
clone size: -
CDR3 protein: SVPTGYTQY

V gene: TRBV15
J gene: TRBJ1-6
clone size: -
CDR3 protein: ATSRDQHSVLRPNNNSPLH

V gene: TRBV6-5
J gene: TRBJ2-1
clone size: -
CDR3 protein: ASSYSGGILYNEQF

V gene: TRBV7-6
J gene: TRBJ1-2
clone size: -
CDR3 protein: ASSPVQGTGYT

V gene: TRBV7-2
J gene: TRBJ2-7
clone size: once
CDR3 protein: ASSLTGTGFSYEQY

V gene: TRBV30
J gene: TRBJ1-6
clone size: -
CDR3 protein: AWSGQPNSPLH

V gene: TRBV6-5
J gene: TRBJ2-7
clone size: once
CDR3 protein: ASSYSTRAYEQY

V gene: TRBV6-5
J gene: TRBJ1-1
clone size: few
CDR3 protein: ASTTWDTEAF

V gene: TRBV7-6
J gene: TRBJ2-7
clone size: -
CDR3 protein: ASSLAPGQQGFHEQY

V gene: TRBV5-6
J gene: TRBJ1-2
clone size: -
CDR3 protein: ASSLRSREGT